The clone carrying this TCR beta chain has just one count. The germline gives CDR1 WSHSY, CDR2 SAAADI. Losses at the gene ends were 0 bases for V and 4 bases for J; bases not matched to a gene: 5. This CDR3 has 15 amino acids. Clones were sequenced by immunoSEQ multiplex PCR, and TCRdb holds only the in-frame ones, with some missing. This sample has hundreds of thousands of clones; around 66% occur once, and the top ten carry roughly 6.7%. This record comes from a study of cytotoxic CD8 clonotypes in ibrutinib-treated CLL. Study summary: Partial response occurred in roughly 25 patients and complete response in 2; at median about 70 months, roughly 15 remained remitted and roughly twelve progressed.

The sample consisted of PBMCs, taken after 36 months of ibrutinib treatment. This clonotype originated in a human donor with chronic lymphocytic leukemia. V is TRBV10-2 and J is TRBJ2-7; 8 nucleotides match TRBD2. This chain's CDR3 is CASSESSQREYEQYF. DNA for the CDR3: TGCGCCAGCAGTGAGTCTTCACAGCGGGAGTACGAGCAGTACTTC.